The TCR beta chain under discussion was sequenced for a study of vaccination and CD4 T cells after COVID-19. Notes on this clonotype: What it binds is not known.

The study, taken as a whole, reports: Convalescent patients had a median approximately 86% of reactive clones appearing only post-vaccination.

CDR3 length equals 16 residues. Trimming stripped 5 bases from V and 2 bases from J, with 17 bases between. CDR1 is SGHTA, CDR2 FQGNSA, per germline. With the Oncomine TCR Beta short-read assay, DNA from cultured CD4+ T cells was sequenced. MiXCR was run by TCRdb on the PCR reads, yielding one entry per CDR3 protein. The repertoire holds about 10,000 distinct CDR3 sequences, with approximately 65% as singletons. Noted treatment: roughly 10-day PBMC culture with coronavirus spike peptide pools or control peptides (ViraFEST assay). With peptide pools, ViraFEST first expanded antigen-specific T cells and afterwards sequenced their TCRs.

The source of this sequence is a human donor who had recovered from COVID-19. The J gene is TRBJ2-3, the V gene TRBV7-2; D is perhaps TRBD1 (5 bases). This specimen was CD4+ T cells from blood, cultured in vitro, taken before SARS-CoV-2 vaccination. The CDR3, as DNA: TGTGCCAGCAGCCTTCTAGGGGCGGCAGCCACAGATACGCAGTATTTT. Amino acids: CASSLLGAAATDTQYF.